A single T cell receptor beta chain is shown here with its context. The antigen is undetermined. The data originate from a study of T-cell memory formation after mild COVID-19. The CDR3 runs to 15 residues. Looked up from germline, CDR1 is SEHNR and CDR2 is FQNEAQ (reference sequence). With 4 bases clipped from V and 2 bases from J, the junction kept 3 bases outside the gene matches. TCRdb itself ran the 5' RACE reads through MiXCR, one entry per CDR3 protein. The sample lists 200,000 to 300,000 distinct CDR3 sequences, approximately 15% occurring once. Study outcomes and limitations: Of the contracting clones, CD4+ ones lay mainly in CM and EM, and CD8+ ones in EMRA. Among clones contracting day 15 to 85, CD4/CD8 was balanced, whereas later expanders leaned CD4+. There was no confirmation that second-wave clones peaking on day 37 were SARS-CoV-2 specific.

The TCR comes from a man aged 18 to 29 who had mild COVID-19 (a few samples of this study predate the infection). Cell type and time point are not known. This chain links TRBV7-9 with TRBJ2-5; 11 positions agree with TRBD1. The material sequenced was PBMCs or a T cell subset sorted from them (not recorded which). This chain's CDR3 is CASSSGTGGQETQYF. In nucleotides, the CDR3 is TGTGCCAGCAGCTCGGGGACAGGGGGACAAGAGACCCAGTACTTC. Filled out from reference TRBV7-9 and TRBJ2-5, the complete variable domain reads DTGVSQNPRHKITKRGQNVTFRCDPISEHNRLYWYRQTLGQGPEFLTYFQNEAQLEKSRLLSDRFSAERPKGSFSTLEIQRTEQGDSAMYLCASSSGTGGQETQYFGPGTRLLVL.